This T cell receptor (beta chain) emerged from a study of T cell clonality in common variable immunodeficiency. This clone was seen at least ten times. Antigen unknown. The read ends 3 residues early relative to the CDR3; the germline J gene fills the gap. V gave up 5 bases and J gave up 3 bases, with 11 bases separating them. Germline-derived CDR1 and CDR2 are SGHVS and FNYEAQ. The CDR3 totals 13 residues. Control and CVID samples contributed equal amounts of genomic DNA. The repertoire was sequenced with immunoSEQ multiplex PCR; TCRdb's copy has only in-frame clones and lacks some. Captured here are about 81,000 clones, none seen once; the top ten comprise around 0.8%. General study results and limits: TCRbeta clonality was increased in CVID versus healthy controls. Repertoire-complication correlations in CVID were limited by patient heterogeneity. Fewer deletions and N-nucleotide insertions were reportedly seen in common variable immunodeficiency TCR beta sequences.

This chain links TRBV7-6 with TRBJ2-7; no clear D gene. The sequenced sample was peripheral blood mononuclear cells. The clonotype originates from a person between 18 and 75 years old in good health. CDR3 DNA, as far as it was read: TGTGCCAGCAGCCCCGAGGCGGACTACGAG. It translates to CASSPEADYE. The full CDR3 protein reads CASSPEADYEQYF.